The 30 T cell receptor beta chains listed next were all sequenced from one sample in a study of T-cell memory formation after mild COVID-19. A single record per CDR3 protein comes from TCRdb applying MiXCR to the 5' RACE reads. The repertoire holds around 250,000 distinct CDR3 sequences, with roughly 15% as singletons. What was sequenced was PBMCs or a T cell subset sorted from them (not recorded which). These receptors originate from a man in his late teens or twenties who had mild COVID-19 (a few samples of this study predate the infection). Cell type and time point are not known.

This clonotype was seen a few times. V and J are TRBV6-2 or TRBV6-3 and TRBJ2-7; TRBD1 is a possible D gene (5 bases). Per the germline V gene, CDR1 is MNHEY and CDR2 is SVGEGT. Trimming pared 0 bases from V and 6 bases from J, leaving 12 bases between. There are 14 residues in the CDR3. CDR3 bases: TGTGCCAGCAGTTACTCCGCAGGGAAGGCCGAGCAGTACTTC. Its translation: CASSYSAGKAEQYF.

V gene TRBV4-2 combines with J gene TRBJ1-1; D gene unclear. CDR1 is LGHNA, CDR2 YNFKEQ, per germline. V lost 5 bases and J lost 7, with 20 bases in between. CDR3 length equals 15 residues. CDR3 nucleotide sequence: TGTGCCAGCAGCTACCCCGGGGTCCCTTCGGTTGAAGCTTTCTTT. Encoded protein: CASSYPGVPSVEAFF.

This clonotype was counted only a few times. One end of the junction is discordant with germline, which a read error may explain. This chain joins TRBV20-1 and TRBJ1-3, with 10 bases aligning to TRBD1. Germline V gene data show CDR1 as DFQATT and CDR2 as SNEGSKA (reference sequence). The CDR3 contains 14 residues. The CDR3 region is CSAISPDRGNTTYF. As DNA, the CDR3 is TGCAGTGCTATTAGCCCGGACAGGGGGAACACCACATATTTT.

This clonotype was seen a few times. The V and J genes are TRBV6-1 and TRBJ1-1, with a tentative D call TRBD1 (6 bases). CDR3 size: 14 residues. Per germline, CDR1 MNHNS and CDR2 SASEGT. Trimming removed 6 bases at V and 1 base at J, with 12 bases between. CDR3 coding DNA: TGTGCCAGCAGGGTGGGGGCAGCGAACACTGAAGCTTTCTTT. It encodes CASRVGAANTEAFF.

This clonotype was seen a handful of times. The V gene is TRBV19, the J gene TRBJ1-2; 7 nucleotides agree with TRBD1. This CDR3 is 16 amino acids long. Germline lookup yields CDR1 LNHDA and CDR2 SQIVND (reference sequence). Germline trimming cut 5 bases from V and 2 bases from J; bases unmatched to any gene: 11. As DNA, the CDR3 is TGTGCCAGTAGTTATGTGACAGGGAATACGAACTATGGCTACACCTTC. Protein product: CASSYVTGNTNYGYTF.

The V and J genes are TRBV29-1 and TRBJ2-5; D call uncertain. The CDR3 has 13 residues. Germline CDR1 and CDR2: SQVTM and ANQGSEA. V was shortened by 2 bases and J by 5 bases, with 12 bases between the two germline ends. The CDR3 here is CSVELANVETQYF. The CDR3 DNA reads TGCAGCGTTGAATTGGCGAACGTGGAGACCCAGTACTTC.

The chain carries TRBV7-6 and TRBJ2-5; 7 nucleotides agree with TRBD1. The CDR3 sequence is 14 residues long. Germline V gene lookup returns CDR1 SGHVS and CDR2 FNYEAQ. V was clipped by 5 bases and J by 7 bases; unmatched bases: 10. For the CDR3, the DNA is TGTGCCAGCAGCACCCGACAGGGTGCGGGGACCCAGTACTTC. Protein: CASSTRQGAGTQYF.

CDR3 region: CASSQEFRNTGELFF. For the CDR3, the DNA is TGCGCCAGCAGCCAAGAATTCAGGAACACCGGGGAGCTGTTTTTT. The V call is TRBV4-1, the J call TRBJ2-2; D remains ambiguous. Trimming pared 0 bases from V and 1 base from J, leaving 6 bases between. The CDR3 covers 15 residues. Germline V gene data show CDR1 as MGHRA and CDR2 as YSYEKL.

This clonotype has more than one count but fewer than ten. The V and J genes are TRBV29-1 and TRBJ2-1; the D is unclear. From germline, CDR1 is SQVTM and CDR2 ANQGSEA. Trimming left V 3 bases short and J 13 bases short, with 13 bases between. The CDR3 is 11 residues long. The CDR3 reads CSVEWSTKQFF. The CDR3 nucleotides read TGCAGCGTTGAGTGGTCTACTAAACAGTTCTTC.

In this sample, this clonotype turned up a few times. The V and J genes are TRBV5-1 and TRBJ2-5, with TRBD1 identical over 9 bases. Germline V gene lookup returns CDR1 SGHRS and CDR2 YFSETQ. After removal of 2 bases from V and 4 bases from J, the junction contained 3 bases not matched to a gene. The CDR3 is made up of 14 amino acids. The CDR3 nucleotides read TGCGCCAGCAGCTTAAGGACAGGGGCAGAGACCCAGTACTTC. Protein product: CASSLRTGAETQYF.

The V gene is TRBV4-2, the J gene TRBJ1-6; no clear D gene. V lost 1 base, J lost 8 bases, and 6 bases lay in between. This CDR3 is built from 13 residues. Germline V gene data show CDR1 as LGHNA and CDR2 as YNFKEQ. DNA of the CDR3: TGTGCCAGCAGCCAAGGGAGGGATTCACCCCTCCACTTT. It translates to CASSQGRDSPLHF.

The gene calls are TRBV7-9 and TRBJ1-3; D gene unclear. This CDR3 contains 15 residues. CDR1 is SEHNR and CDR2 is FQNEAQ in the germline V gene (reference sequence). Between the trimmed V and J ends, which lost 4 bases and 4 bases, there was a span of 14 bases. The chain's CDR3 is CASSSNAPRGNTIYF. Here the CDR3 DNA reads TGTGCCAGCAGCTCGAATGCCCCTCGGGGAAACACCATATATTTT.

J is TRBJ1-2 and V is TRBV20-1, with a weak D call TRBD1 (6 bases). This CDR3 spans 13 amino acids. CDR1 and CDR2 (germline): DFQATT, SNEGSKA (reference sequence). The V and J ends lost 5 bases and 4 bases respectively, with 14 bases between them. CDR3 sequence reads: CSASTGLLYGYTF. As DNA, the CDR3 is TGCAGTGCTTCGACAGGACTCCTCTATGGCTACACCTTC.

The chain uses TRBV7-2 and TRBJ1-2; TRBD1 matches at 7 bases. After removal of 5 bases from V and 9 bases from J, the junction contained 15 bases not matched to a gene. The CDR3 runs to 15 residues. Germline CDR1 and CDR2: SGHTA and FQGNSA. CDR3 region: CASSAPGQTLWSYTF. The DNA for the CDR3 is TGTGCCAGCAGCGCACCGGGACAGACTCTATGGAGCTACACCTTC.

This clonotype has ten or more counts. This rearrangement joins TRBV5-1 to TRBJ2-1, with 11 nucleotides matching TRBD2. V was clipped by 0 bases and J by 7 bases; unmatched bases: 0. This CDR3 has 14 residues. Looked up from germline, CDR1 is SGHRS and CDR2 is YFSETQ. CDR3 in amino acids: CASSLGLAGNEQFF. CDR3 DNA sequence: TGCGCCAGCAGCTTGGGACTAGCGGGGAATGAGCAGTTCTTC.

This clonotype was picked up a small number of times. The chain employs TRBV7-6 and TRBJ1-2, with TRBD1 identical over 7 bases. V lost 5 bases, J lost 5 bases, and 5 bases stayed unmatched. Looked up from germline, CDR1 is SGHVS and CDR2 is FNYEAQ. The CDR3 extends over 13 amino acids. The CDR3 coding sequence is TGTGCCAGCAGCCCCGGGACAGAATATGGCTACACCTTC. Amino acids: CASSPGTEYGYTF.

V gene TRBV20-1 combines with J gene TRBJ1-2, with a weak D call TRBD1 (5 bases). V was cut by 0 bases and J by 6 bases, with 14 bases left in between. The germline V gene has CDR1 DFQATT and CDR2 SNEGSKA (reference sequence). There are 14 residues in the CDR3. CDR3 sequence reads: CSARDLDIRNGYTF. DNA of the CDR3: TGCAGTGCTAGAGATTTGGACATAAGGAATGGCTACACCTTC.

This clonotype turned up a few times. J is TRBJ2-5 and V is TRBV7-9, with D possibly matching TRBD2 (5 bases). Germline loops: CDR1 SEHNR, CDR2 FQNEAQ (reference sequence). V was clipped by 5 bases and J by 2 bases, with 15 bases between them. This CDR3 is 15 amino acids long. The CDR3, as DNA: TGTGCCAGCAGCCCACCCCGGACTGGGCAAGAGACCCAGTACTTC. It codes for CASSPPRTGQETQYF.

In its sample, this clonotype was seen a few times. The rearrangement joins TRBV20-1 to TRBJ2-3; D might be TRBD1 (6 bases). V was cut by 1 base and J by 5 bases, with 10 bases left in between. The length of the CDR3 is 13 residues. Germline CDR1 is DFQATT and CDR2 is SNEGSKA (reference sequence). The CDR3 region has the DNA TGCAGTGCTAGAGGAGGGGGAAGAGATACGCAGTATTTT. It encodes CSARGGGRDTQYF.

This clonotype has only a few counts. The chain recombines TRBV7-3 with TRBJ2-2, with TRBD1 matching 7 bases. V shed 5 bases, J shed 8 bases, and the junction held 5 bases outside the gene matches. This CDR3 has 13 residues. The germline CDR1 and CDR2 sequences are SGHTA and FQGTGA. The CDR3 sequence: CASSPTGSGELFF. The CDR3 coding sequence is TGTGCCAGCAGCCCGACAGGGTCTGGGGAGCTGTTTTTT.

V gene TRBV21-1 combines with J gene TRBJ1-6. TRBV21-1 is designated a pseudogene. There are 15 residues in the CDR3. The CDR3 coding sequence is TGTGCCAGCAGCAAAGGACGCAAGGATAATTCACCCCTCCACTTT. It yields the protein CASSKGRKDNSPLHF.

The J gene is TRBJ2-2, the V gene TRBV5-1; 11 bases match TRBD2. The CDR3 has 16 residues. V shed 4 bases, J shed 0 bases, and the junction held 2 bases outside the gene matches. CDR1 and CDR2 from the germline V gene are SGHRS and YFSETQ. This CDR3 reads CASSQTSGANTGELFF. The CDR3 coding sequence is TGCGCCAGCAGCCAGACTAGCGGGGCGAACACCGGGGAGCTGTTTTTT.

The sample holds many counts of this clonotype. V and J are TRBV10-3 and TRBJ2-3; 15 bases agree with TRBD2. This CDR3 spans 19 amino acids. Germline loops: CDR1 ENHRY, CDR2 SYGVKD. The trim removed 11 bases at V and 0 bases at J, leaving 15 bases unmatched. The chain's CDR3 is CAVTLNPGLAGGSTDTQYF. CDR3 coding DNA: TGTGCCGTCACGCTTAATCCGGGACTAGCGGGGGGCAGCACAGATACGCAGTATTTT.

The chain has TRBV7-3 and TRBJ1-2; 12 bases line up with TRBD1. Germline V gives CDR1 SGHTA, CDR2 FQGTGA. CDR3 length equals 18 residues. Trimming took 5 bases from V and 1 from J; bases not matched to a gene: 11. The DNA of the CDR3 is TGTGCCAGCAGCCCGACCGGGACAGGGGGCGGCGGTAACTATGGCTACACCTTC. It is translated as CASSPTGTGGGGNYGYTF.

This chain joins TRBV7-3 and TRBJ2-5; D not resolved. The CDR3 has 13 amino acids. CDR1 is SGHTA and CDR2 is FQGTGA in the germline V gene. V dropped 1 base and J dropped 3 bases, with 6 bases sitting between them. DNA for the CDR3: TGTGCCAGCAGCTTAAACAGAGAAGAGACCCAGTACTTC. Encoded protein: CASSLNREETQYF.

V gene TRBV6-5 combines with J gene TRBJ1-2, with D uncertain. The CDR3 is 14 amino acids. Germline-derived CDR1 and CDR2 are MNHEY and SVGAGI. V was pared by 0 bases and J by 4 bases, with 9 bases between. The CDR3 DNA reads as TGTGCCAGCAGTTACTCGATGTTCTCCTATGGCTACACCTTC. Protein: CASSYSMFSYGYTF.

This clonotype was counted a few times. The rearrangement joins TRBV7-2 to TRBJ1-1, with D unclear. The CDR3 sequence is 13 residues long. The germline CDR1 and CDR2 sequences are SGHTA and FQGNSA. The ends were cut back, 2 bases at V and 0 bases at J, with 4 bases in the middle. CDR3 nucleotides: TGTGCCAGCAGCTTAATGATGAACACTGAAGCTTTCTTT. Its protein product is CASSLMMNTEAFF.

The chain has TRBV12-3 or TRBV12-4 and TRBJ2-7; 11 bases map to TRBD1. J was trimmed by 6 bases and V by 6 bases; bases with no gene match: 10. CDR3 length: 15 residues. The CDR3 DNA reads TGTGCCAGCAGCCCATCATGGACAGGGGGCGGCGAGCAGTACTTC. It is translated as CASSPSWTGGGEQYF.

The chain links TRBV10-3 to TRBJ2-3, with D hard to call. This CDR3 contains 14 residues. Trimming cost V 7 bases and J 2 bases, with 13 bases left between them. Germline lookup yields CDR1 ENHRY and CDR2 SYGVKD. In DNA form, the CDR3 reads TGTGCCATCAAAGGTAGCTTCTTCACAGATACGCAGTATTTT. Amino acids: CAIKGSFFTDTQYF.

This clonotype was counted only a few times. This sequence joins TRBV10-1 and TRBJ2-5; perhaps TRBD1 as D (6 bases). The CDR3 runs 14 residues. Germline-derived CDR1 and CDR2 are WNHNN and SYGVQD (reference sequence). V dropped 3 bases and J dropped 5 bases, with 13 bases sitting between them. The CDR3 bases are TGCGCCAGCAGTGATTGGGGGCCGGAGGAGACCCAGTACTTC. Translated, it gives CASSDWGPEETQYF.